A single sample is the source of the 11 T cell receptor beta chains below, sequenced in a study of early T cells in non-severe SARS-CoV-2 infection. TCRdb called the 5' RACE reads again in MiXCR, with one record for every CDR3 protein. The sample has about 53,000 distinct CDR3 sequences, roughly 12% seen once. The sample consisted of whole blood, taken at baseline. The receptors were sampled from an adult who was a healthcare worker with PCR-confirmed SARS-CoV-2 infection or an uninfected control (not recorded which).

The rearrangement links TRBV7-9 to TRBJ2-3; no clear D gene. The CDR3 extends over 15 amino acids. V gave up 0 bases and J gave up 1 base, with 8 bases separating them. Looked up from germline, CDR1 is SEHNR and CDR2 is FQNEAQ (reference sequence). The DNA of the CDR3 is TGTGCCAGCAGCTTAGCGGGATCCCGCACAGATACGCAGTATTTT. This codes for CASSLAGSRTDTQYF.

This clonotype has ten or more counts. The chain recombines TRBV20-1 with TRBJ1-5; D might be TRBD1 (6 bases). The CDR3 totals 13 residues. Germline-derived CDR1 and CDR2 are DFQATT and SNEGSKA (reference sequence). The V end lost 6 bases, the J end lost 9 bases, and 18 bases lay between the germline ends. The CDR3 DNA sequence: TGCAGTGCCCAGACAGGCTACAAAGGGCCCCAGCATTTT. Its translation is CSAQTGYKGPQHF.

This clonotype was seen more than once but under ten times. The gene calls are TRBV7-2 and TRBJ2-1, with 7 nucleotides matching TRBD2. Germline V gives CDR1 SGHTA, CDR2 FQGNSA. CDR3 length equals 19 residues. Trimming took 0 bases from V and 8 from J; bases not matched to a gene: 19. CDR3 sequence: CASSLARGTVTSNFHEQFF. As DNA, the CDR3 is TGTGCCAGCAGCTTAGCGCGAGGTACCGTGACTAGCAATTTCCATGAGCAGTTCTTC.

This clonotype was counted only a few times. V is TRBV5-1 and J is TRBJ2-3; D is unclear. Germline CDR1 is SGHRS and CDR2 is YFSETQ. The CDR3 runs 15 residues. Between the trimmed V and J ends, which lost 1 base and 0 bases, there was a span of 9 bases. Here the CDR3 DNA reads TGCGCCAGCAGCTTGAGAGTTACTAGCACAGATACGCAGTATTTT. Translation gives CASSLRVTSTDTQYF. Based on the CDR3 plus reference TRBV5-1 and TRBJ2-3, the full variable domain is KAGVTQTPRYLIKTRGQQVTLSCSPISGHRSVSWYQQTPGQGLQFLFEYFSETQRNKGNFPGRFSGRQFSNSRSEMNVSTLELGDSALYLCASSLRVTSTDTQYFGPGTRLTVL.

The chain recombines TRBV18 with TRBJ2-3; D is ambiguous. V shed 3 bases and J shed 0 bases, with 10 bases lying between them. CDR3 size: 15 residues. Germline V gene sequence: CDR1 KGHSH, CDR2 LQKENI. Written as DNA, the CDR3 is TGTGCCAGCTCACCTAGACGCTCTAGCACAGATACGCAGTATTTT. This translates into CASSPRRSSTDTQYF.

This chain links TRBV11-2 with TRBJ2-1; tentative D call: TRBD2 (5 bases). The CDR3 is made up of 12 amino acids. V gave up 8 bases and J gave up 8 bases, with 13 bases separating them. Germline V gene lookup returns CDR1 SGHAT and CDR2 FQNNGV. The chain's CDR3 is CASSLWRDEQFF. CDR3 coding DNA: TGTGCCAGCTCCCTGTGGCGGGATGAGCAGTTCTTC.

A word on this clonotype: At one of its ends the junction is not consistent with the germline gene, which may arise from a read error. The chain uses TRBV5-1 and TRBJ2-3; 13 nucleotides agree with TRBD2. This CDR3 is 17 amino acids long. Per germline, CDR1 SGHRS and CDR2 YFSETQ. The CDR3 DNA reads as TGCGCCAGCAGCACTGGGACTAGCGGGATTAGCACAGATACACAGTATTTT. Amino acid sequence: CASSTGTSGISTDTQYF. Complete variable domain (other parts from reference TRBV5-1 and TRBJ2-3): KAGVTQTPRYLIKTRGQQVTLSCSPISGHRSVSWYQQTPGQGLQFLFEYFSETQRNKGNFPGRFSGRQFSNSRSEMNVSTLELGDSALYLCASSTGTSGISTDTQYFGPGTRLTVL.

This clonotype was seen ten or more times. The chain is built from TRBV28 and TRBJ1-5; D gene unclear. Trimming took 6 bases from V and 4 from J, leaving 7 bases between them. There are 12 residues in the CDR3. Germline-derived CDR1 and CDR2 are MDHEN and SYDVKM. CDR3: CASRIWNQPQHF. The CDR3 region has the DNA TGTGCCAGCAGGATATGGAATCAGCCCCAGCATTTT.

CDR3 amino acids: CASAQGFVTDTQYF. The CDR3 nucleotides read TGTGCCAGCGCCCAGGGATTCGTCACAGATACGCAGTATTTT. This chain uses TRBV4-2 with TRBJ2-3, with D perhaps matching TRBD1 (5 bases). CDR1 and CDR2 from the germline V gene are LGHNA and YNFKEQ. V dropped 8 bases and J dropped 2 bases, with 14 bases sitting between them. The CDR3 is 14 residues long.

This sequence joins TRBV24-1 and TRBJ2-7; a possible D gene is TRBD2 (6 bases). Germline CDR1 KGHDR, CDR2 SFDVKD. V gave up 3 bases and J gave up 2 bases, with 10 bases separating them. This CDR3 comprises 14 residues. CDR3 DNA sequence: TGTGCCACCAGTGATAGGGACTCAACCTACGAGCAGTACTTC. Its protein product is CATSDRDSTYEQYF.

The chain combines TRBV19 with TRBJ1-2; D is perhaps TRBD1 (5 bases). From germline, CDR1 is LNHDA and CDR2 SQIVND (reference sequence). Trimming took off 5 bases at V and 2 bases at J, with 12 bases between the two ends. The CDR3 extends over 14 amino acids. The CDR3 DNA is TGTGCCAGTAGTTCGGGGACGGGGAACTATGGCTACACCTTC. This encodes CASSSGTGNYGYTF.